This T cell receptor beta chain was obtained from a study of glioma-infiltrating T cells. Study-level findings and limits: Above-expected tissue-blood divergence occurred in all gliomas, most in low-grade ones.

Germline values: CDR1 DFQATT, CDR2 SNEGSKA (reference sequence). CDR3 length: 13 amino acids. With V trimmed by 5 bases and J by 4 bases, 6 bases remained unmatched. Amplification of TCR alpha and beta CDR3 regions from RNA used iRepertoire nested multiplex PCR. In TCRdb, the multiplex PCR reads were re-called with MiXCR into one record per CDR3 protein. The sample holds about 180,000 distinct CDR3 sequences; more than 35% are singletons and the top ten take under 6.5%. Ten or more counts support this clonotype. Its antigen is not identified. The rearrangement links TRBV20-1 to TRBJ2-7, with 9 bases that match TRBD1. Sequenced sample: glioma tissue, nonneoplastic brain tissue, or PBMCs (not recorded which). This clonotype was obtained from a human donor with low-grade glioma or glioblastoma, undergoing nonglioma brain surgery, or in good health (not recorded which). CDR3 residues: CSAEGQGIYEQYF. The CDR3 nucleotides read TGCAGTGCTGAGGGACAGGGCATTTACGAGCAGTACTTC.